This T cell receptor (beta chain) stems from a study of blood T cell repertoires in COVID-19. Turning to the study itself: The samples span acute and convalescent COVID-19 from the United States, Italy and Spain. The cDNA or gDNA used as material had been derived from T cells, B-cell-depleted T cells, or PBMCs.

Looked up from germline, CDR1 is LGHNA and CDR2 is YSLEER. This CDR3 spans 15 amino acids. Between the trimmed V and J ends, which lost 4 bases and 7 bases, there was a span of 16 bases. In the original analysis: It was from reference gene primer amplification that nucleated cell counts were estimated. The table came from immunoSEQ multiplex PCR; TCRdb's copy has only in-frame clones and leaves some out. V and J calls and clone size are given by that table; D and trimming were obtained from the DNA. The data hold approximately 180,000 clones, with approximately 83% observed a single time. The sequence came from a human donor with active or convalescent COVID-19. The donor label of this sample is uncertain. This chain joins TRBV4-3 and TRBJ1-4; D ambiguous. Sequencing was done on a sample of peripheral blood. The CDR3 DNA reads TGCGCCAGCAGCCTTCAGGTGGATGTCGGTGAAAAACTGTTTTTT. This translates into CASSLQVDVGEKLFF.